The text below deals with one T cell receptor (beta chain). Its antigen remains unidentified. CDR3 length: 16 residues. The junction had 7 bases not matched to a gene; V was cut back by 4 bases and J by 1 base. Germline V lookup: CDR1 ENHRY, CDR2 SYGVKD. Splitting the CD4+ cells yielded a CD45RA+ naive subset and a CD45RA-negative memory subset. The data stem from a study of shared clonotypes between healthy human individuals. Study-level findings and limits: Sequencing depth was predicted to influence how clonotypes are shared among donors.

Several immunoSEQ 96-well plates shared each subset's DNA, each plate a replicate. For sorted subsets, about 190 ng DNA per replicate equaled roughly 29,000 T cell genomes. Only in-frame clones appear in the TCRdb table, and some are missing; sequencing was by immunoSEQ multiplex PCR. The repertoire consists of approximately 2.5 million clones, with around 94% occurring once and the leading ten covering about 0.13%. The clonotype was recovered from a man aged 18 to 35 in good health. Sequencing used naive CD4+ T cells sorted from blood. Indicated subset: CD45RA+ positively selected. The rearrangement uses TRBV10-3 and TRBJ2-3, with 8 bases lining up with TRBD2. CDR3 sequence: CAISGFREGGTDTQYF. In nucleotides, the CDR3 is TGTGCCATCAGTGGTTTCCGGGAGGGCGGCACAGATACGCAGTATTTT.